The sequence of this T cell receptor beta chain was determined in a study of cytomegalovirus exposure and HLA in healthy donors. Notes on the study in general: In a later analysis, TCR beta V- and J-gene trimming showed a link to a missense DCLRE1C variant. Most CMV-associated TCR beta chains were later found to appear HLA-restricted.

CDR1 is PRHDT and CDR2 is FYEKMQ in the germline V gene (reference sequence). With 4 bases removed from V and 0 bases from J, the gap between germline ends came to 6 bases. This CDR3 spans 13 amino acids. With 60 Vbeta and 13 Jbeta primers, the PCR was carried out. This table comes from immunoSEQ multiplex PCR, and its TCRdb copy is limited to in-frame clones, with some not included. The repertoire holds 120,000 to 150,000 clones, about three quarters seen once, with over 2.5% in the top ten. A word on this clone: The antigen remains unidentified.

The TCR sequence derives from a man aged 35 to 55 in good health and CMV-seropositive. The chain couples TRBV13 to TRBJ1-1; no firm D call. What was sequenced was PBMCs. The chain's CDR3 is CASSYTLNTEAFF. CDR3 DNA: TGTGCCAGCAGCTACACATTGAACACTGAAGCTTTCTTT.